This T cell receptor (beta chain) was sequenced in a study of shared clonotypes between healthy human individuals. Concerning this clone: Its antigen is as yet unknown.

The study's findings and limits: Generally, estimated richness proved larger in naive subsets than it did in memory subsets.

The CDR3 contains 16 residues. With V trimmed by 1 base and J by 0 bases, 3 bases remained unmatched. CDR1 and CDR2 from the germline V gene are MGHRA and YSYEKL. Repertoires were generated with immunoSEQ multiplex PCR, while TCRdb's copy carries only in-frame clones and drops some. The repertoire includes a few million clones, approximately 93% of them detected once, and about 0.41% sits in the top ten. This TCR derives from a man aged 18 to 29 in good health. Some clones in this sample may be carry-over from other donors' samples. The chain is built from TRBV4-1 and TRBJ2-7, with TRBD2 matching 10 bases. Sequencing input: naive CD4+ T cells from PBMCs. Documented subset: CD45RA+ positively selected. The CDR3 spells CASSQVGTSDSYEQYF. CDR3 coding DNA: TGCGCCAGCAGCCAAGTCGGGACTAGCGACTCCTACGAGCAGTACTTC.